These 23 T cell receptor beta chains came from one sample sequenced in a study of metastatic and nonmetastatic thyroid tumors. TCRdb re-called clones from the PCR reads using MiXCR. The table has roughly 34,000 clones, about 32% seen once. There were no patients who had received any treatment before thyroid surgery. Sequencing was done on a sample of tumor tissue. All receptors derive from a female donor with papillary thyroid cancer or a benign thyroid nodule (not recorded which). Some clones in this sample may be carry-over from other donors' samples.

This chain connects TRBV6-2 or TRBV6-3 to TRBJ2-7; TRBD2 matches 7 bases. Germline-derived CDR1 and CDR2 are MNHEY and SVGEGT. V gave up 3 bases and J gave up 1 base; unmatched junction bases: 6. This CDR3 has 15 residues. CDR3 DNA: TGTGCCAGCAGTTATCCCGGGAGGACGTCCTACGAGCAGTACTTC. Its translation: CASSYPGRTSYEQYF.

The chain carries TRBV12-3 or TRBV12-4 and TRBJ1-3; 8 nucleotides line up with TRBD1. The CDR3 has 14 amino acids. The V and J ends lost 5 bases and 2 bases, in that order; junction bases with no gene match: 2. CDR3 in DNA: TGTGCCAGCAGTCAGGGGGCGCCTGGAAACACCATATATTTT. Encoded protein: CASSQGAPGNTIYF.

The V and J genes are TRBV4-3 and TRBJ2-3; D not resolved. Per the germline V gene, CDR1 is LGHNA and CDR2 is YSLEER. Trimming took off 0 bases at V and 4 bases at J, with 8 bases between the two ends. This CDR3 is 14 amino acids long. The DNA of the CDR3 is TGCGCCAGCAGCCAAGATCGATGGGCAGATACGCAGTATTTT. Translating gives CASSQDRWADTQYF.

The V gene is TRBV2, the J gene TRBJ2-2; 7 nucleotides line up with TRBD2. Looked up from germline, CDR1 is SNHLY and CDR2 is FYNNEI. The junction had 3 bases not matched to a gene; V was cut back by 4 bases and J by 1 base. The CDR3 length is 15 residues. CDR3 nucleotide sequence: TGTGCCAGCAGTGGGGGCGGGGGGAACACCGGGGAGCTGTTTTTT. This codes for CASSGGGGNTGELFF.

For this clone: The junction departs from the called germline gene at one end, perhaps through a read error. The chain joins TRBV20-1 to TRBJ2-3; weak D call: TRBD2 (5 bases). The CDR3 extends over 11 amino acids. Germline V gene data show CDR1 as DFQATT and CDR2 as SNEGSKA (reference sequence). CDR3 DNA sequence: TGCAGTGCCCACCCCGGGGATAAGCAGTATTTT. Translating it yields CSAHPGDKQYF.

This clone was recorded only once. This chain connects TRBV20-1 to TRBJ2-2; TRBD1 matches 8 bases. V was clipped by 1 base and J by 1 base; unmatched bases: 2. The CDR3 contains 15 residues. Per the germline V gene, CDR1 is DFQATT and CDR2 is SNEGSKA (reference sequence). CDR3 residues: CSARGGTGNTGELFF. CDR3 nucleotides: TGCAGTGCTAGAGGGGGGACAGGGAACACCGGGGAGCTGTTTTTT.

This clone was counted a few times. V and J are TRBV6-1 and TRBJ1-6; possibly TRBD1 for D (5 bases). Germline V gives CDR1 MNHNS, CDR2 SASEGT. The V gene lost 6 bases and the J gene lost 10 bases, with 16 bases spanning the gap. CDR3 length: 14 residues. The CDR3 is CASRGVDKGSPLHF. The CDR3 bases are TGTGCCAGCAGGGGGGTCGATAAGGGGTCACCCCTCCACTTT.

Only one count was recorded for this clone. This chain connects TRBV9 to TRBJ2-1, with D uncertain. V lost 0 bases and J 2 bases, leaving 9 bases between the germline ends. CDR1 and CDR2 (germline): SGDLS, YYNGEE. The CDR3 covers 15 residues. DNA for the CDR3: TGTGCCAGCAGCGTAGCCCCGGACCCCTACAATGAGCAGTTCTTC. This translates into CASSVAPDPYNEQFF.

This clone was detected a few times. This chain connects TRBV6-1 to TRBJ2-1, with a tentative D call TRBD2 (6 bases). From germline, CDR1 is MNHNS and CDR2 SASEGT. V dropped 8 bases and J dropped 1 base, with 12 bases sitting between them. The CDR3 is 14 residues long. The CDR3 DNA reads TGTGCCAGCGCCACGGGAGAATCCTACAATGAGCAGTTCTTC. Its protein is CASATGESYNEQFF.

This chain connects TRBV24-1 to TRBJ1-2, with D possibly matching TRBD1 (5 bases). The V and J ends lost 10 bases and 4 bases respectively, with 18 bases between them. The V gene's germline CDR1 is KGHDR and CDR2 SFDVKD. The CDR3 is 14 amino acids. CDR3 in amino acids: CATSSTGTAYGYTF. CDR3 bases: TGTGCCACTTCGTCAACCGGGACGGCCTATGGCTACACCTTC.

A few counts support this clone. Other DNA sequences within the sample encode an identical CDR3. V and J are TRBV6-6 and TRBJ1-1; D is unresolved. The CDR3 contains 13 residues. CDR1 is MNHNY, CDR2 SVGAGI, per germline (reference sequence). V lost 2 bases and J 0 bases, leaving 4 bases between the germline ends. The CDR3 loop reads CASSYRLNTEAFF. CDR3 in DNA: TGTGCCAGCAGTTACCGCCTGAACACTGAAGCTTTCTTT.

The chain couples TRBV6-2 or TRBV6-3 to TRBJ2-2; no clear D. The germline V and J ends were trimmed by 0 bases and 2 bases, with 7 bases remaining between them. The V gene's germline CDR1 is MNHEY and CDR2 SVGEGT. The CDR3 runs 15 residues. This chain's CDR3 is CASSYSDLNTGELFF. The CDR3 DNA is TGTGCCAGCAGTTACTCGGACCTTAACACCGGGGAGCTGTTTTTT.

CDR3 loop: CSASPRRGEAFF. CDR3 sequence (DNA): TGCAGTGCTTCTCCCCGTAGGGGTGAAGCTTTCTTT. The chain couples TRBV20-1 to TRBJ1-1; D possibly corresponds to TRBD1 (5 bases). Trimming left V 5 bases short and J 7 bases short, with 14 bases between. The germline CDR1 and CDR2 sequences are DFQATT and SNEGSKA (reference sequence). The CDR3 is 12 amino acids.

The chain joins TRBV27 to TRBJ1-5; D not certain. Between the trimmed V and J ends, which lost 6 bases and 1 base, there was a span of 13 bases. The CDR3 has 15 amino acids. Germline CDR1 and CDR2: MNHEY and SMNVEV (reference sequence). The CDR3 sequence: CASRPLGSSNQPQHF. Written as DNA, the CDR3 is TGTGCCAGCAGACCTCTGGGGTCGAGCAATCAGCCCCAGCATTTT.

As DNA, the CDR3 is TGTGCCAGCAGCCCAGGGACATATGGCTACACCTTC. This sequence encodes CASSPGTYGYTF. The chain joins TRBV11-2 to TRBJ1-2; TRBD1 might be the D (6 bases). CDR1 is SGHAT and CDR2 is FQNNGV in the germline V gene. The V end was cut by 5 bases, the J end by 5 bases, with 9 bases between. This CDR3 spans 12 amino acids.

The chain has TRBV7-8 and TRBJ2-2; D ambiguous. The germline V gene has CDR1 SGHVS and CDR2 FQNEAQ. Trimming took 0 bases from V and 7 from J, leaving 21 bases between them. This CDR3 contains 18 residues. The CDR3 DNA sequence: TGTGCCAGCAGCTTAGCGGATCGGGCAGGATGGGTGAGCGGGGAGCTGTTTTTT. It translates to CASSLADRAGWVSGELFF. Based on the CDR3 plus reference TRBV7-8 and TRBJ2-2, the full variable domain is GAGVSQSPRYKVAKRGQDVALRCDPISGHVSLFWYQQALGQGPEFLTYFQNEAQLDKSGLPSDRFFAERPEGSVSTLKIQRTQQEDSAVYLCASSLADRAGWVSGELFFGEGSRLTVL.

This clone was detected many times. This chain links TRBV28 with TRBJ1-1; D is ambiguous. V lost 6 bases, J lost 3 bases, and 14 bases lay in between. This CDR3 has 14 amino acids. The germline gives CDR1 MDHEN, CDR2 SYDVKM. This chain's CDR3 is CASSPAEGHTEAFF. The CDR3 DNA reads TGTGCCAGCAGCCCCGCGGAGGGTCACACTGAAGCTTTCTTT.

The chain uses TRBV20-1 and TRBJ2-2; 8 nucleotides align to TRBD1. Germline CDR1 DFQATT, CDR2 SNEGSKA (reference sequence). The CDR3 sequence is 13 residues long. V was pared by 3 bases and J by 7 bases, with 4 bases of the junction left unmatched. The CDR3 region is CSARDRVVGELFF. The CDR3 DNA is TGCAGTGCTAGGGACAGGGTGGTCGGGGAGCTGTTTTTT.

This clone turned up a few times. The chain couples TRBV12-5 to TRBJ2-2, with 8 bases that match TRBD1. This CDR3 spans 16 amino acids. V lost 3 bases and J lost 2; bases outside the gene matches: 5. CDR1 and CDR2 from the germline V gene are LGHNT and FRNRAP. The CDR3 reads CASGFVTGANTGELFF. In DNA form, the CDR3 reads TGTGCTAGTGGTTTTGTGACAGGGGCCAACACCGGGGAGCTGTTTTTT. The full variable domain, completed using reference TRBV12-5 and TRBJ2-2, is DARVTQTPRHKVTEMGQEVTMRCQPILGHNTVFWYRQTMMQGLELLAYFRNRAPLDDSGMPKDRFSAEMPDATLATLKIQPSEPRDSAVYFCASGFVTGANTGELFFGEGSRLTVL.

CDR3 bases: TGTGCCAGCAGCTTCGGGGGACAGCTTCTTAACTATGGCTACACCTTC. Residues: CASSFGGQLLNYGYTF. This chain uses TRBV11-2 with TRBJ1-2; 7 bases align to TRBD1. The CDR3 is made up of 16 amino acids. Trimming took 3 bases from V and 1 from J; bases not matched to a gene: 8. Germline CDR1 is SGHAT and CDR2 is FQNNGV.

CDR3 sequence: CASSPGTSGAYEQYF. CDR3 nucleotides: TGTGCCAGCTCGCCTGGGACTAGCGGGGCCTACGAGCAGTACTTC. The rearrangement joins TRBV18 to TRBJ2-7; 13 nucleotides match TRBD2. Germline V gives CDR1 KGHSH, CDR2 LQKENI. The trim removed 6 bases at V and 2 bases at J, leaving 4 bases unmatched. The CDR3 loop spans 15 amino acids.

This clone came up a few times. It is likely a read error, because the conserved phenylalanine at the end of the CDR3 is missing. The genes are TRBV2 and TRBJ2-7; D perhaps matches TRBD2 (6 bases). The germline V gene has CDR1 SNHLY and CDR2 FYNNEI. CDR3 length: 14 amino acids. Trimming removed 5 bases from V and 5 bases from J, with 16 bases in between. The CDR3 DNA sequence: TGTGCCAGCAGTCCCGGGACTGGCGACCACGAGCAGTACTCA. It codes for CASSPGTGDHEQYS.

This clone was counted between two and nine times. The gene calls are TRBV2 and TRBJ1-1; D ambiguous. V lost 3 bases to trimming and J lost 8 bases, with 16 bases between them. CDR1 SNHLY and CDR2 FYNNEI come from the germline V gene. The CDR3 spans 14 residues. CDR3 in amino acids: CASSDIGSRTEAFF. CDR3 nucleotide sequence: TGTGCCAGCAGTGATATCGGGAGTCGCACAGAAGCTTTCTTT.